This T cell receptor beta chain was recorded in a study of human T cells and chemical hapten exposure (dated by TCRdb to the early 2020s). Study-level background: Libraries were pooled for sequencing, and per-sample TCR yields varied mainly because of small differences in library volumes within the pool. In alopecia patients, the study followed how the peripheral blood TCR repertoire changed in vivo over primary and secondary sensitization to diphenylcyclopropenone (DPC), a hapten. The full study reports these points: No change with DPC sensitization was found in the number of TCRs above 1 in 1000 frequency, and no evidence of global repertoire structure alterations was found. After repeated subsampling, changes were observed in the strength of the expansion versus patch-test correlation and in the threshold at which the correlation became significant.

Library preparation attached unique molecular identifiers to individual cDNA molecules for quantitative, reproducible TCR counting. Both TCR alpha and TCR beta chains were sequenced from each blood RNA sample. In the paper's pipeline: Samples had a median of approximately 93,000 TCRs, with a range from roughly 23,224 to 700,000. V, J and CDR3 annotation of the TCR reads was carried out using the Decombinator software suite. For the PS versus PT1 abundance plots, all samples were subsampled to the same number of TCRs (28,000). Expanded TCRs were defined as absent before sensitization and observed at least eight times at the 2-week time point. TCRdb handled the public reads itself, with Q25 trimming in fastp and clone calling in MiXCR, and kept productive beta chains. Each entry is one CDR3 protein sequence, shown with its most common DNA and genes. The authors' filters were not applied to this entry. This sample holds 120,000 or so distinct CDR3 sequences; more than 8.5% were observed only once. 1.1% to 1.5% of the sample belongs to the ten largest clones.

This clonotype has ten or more counts. Its cognate antigen has yet to be identified. The input lacks base qualities; no much larger clone sits a single base away. The CDR1 and CDR2 encoded by the germline V gene are WSHSY and SAAADI. From its cysteine to its phenylalanine, the CDR3 spans 14 amino acids. Here the CDR3 DNA is all that survives: 42 bases in frame from base 1. A distance of 8 bases separates the germline ends of V and J, which lose 4 bases and 1 base respectively. Total RNA was isolated from unfractionated whole blood collected in Tempus Blood RNA tubes. Five healthy volunteers acted as controls for TCR sequencing and had blood drawn at day 0, 2 weeks and 6 weeks.

Sequenced: whole blood. This receptor was taken from a human donor in good health. Some clones in this sample may be carry-over from other donors' samples. Donor details come from another sample of the same person, matched by shared clones. The rearrangement combines TRBV10-2 with TRBJ1-5, with the D gene call left open. The CDR3 is CASSVGQSNQPQHF. At the DNA level, the sequence is TGCGCCAGCAGTGTAGGTCAGAGCAATCAGCCCCAGCATTTT.